The source of this TCR beta chain is a study of blood T cells in healthy people across ages. Many counts were recorded for this clonotype. Its matching antigen is unknown. General study findings and limits: It was the long-lived donors that had more naive CD4+ cells and higher diversity than aged donors. The lack of PBMC sorting stopped any conclusive naive versus antigen-experienced comparison.

Primed by a sample-barcoded 5' primer and a J-beta primer mix, a second PCR proceeded for about 6 to 11 cycles. Each of the cDNA molecules was tagged by a template-switch adaptor with 12 random nucleotides. Samples each returned at least 3 million CDR3-containing paired-end reads. A single record per CDR3 protein comes from TCRdb applying MiXCR to the 5' RACE reads. The sample holds 600,000 to 850,000 distinct CDR3 sequences, approximately 43% seen once. The CDR3 extends over 13 amino acids. Trimming removed 0 bases from V and 7 bases from J, with 13 bases in between. Germline V gene data show CDR1 as SQVTM and CDR2 as ANQGSEA.

The chain carries TRBV29-1 and TRBJ2-7; maybe TRBD1 (5 bases). This sequence was found in an older woman in good health. The sample consisted of blood. This chain's CDR3 is CSVEEDPGNEQYF. The DNA for the CDR3 is TGCAGCGTTGAAGAGGATCCAGGGAATGAGCAGTACTTC.